This T cell receptor beta chain was sequenced during a study of T-cell reconstitution after alpha-beta-depleted transplantation in children. Trimming stripped 1 base from V and 3 bases from J, with 10 bases between. Germline V gives CDR1 SNHLY, CDR2 FYNNEI. This CDR3 spans 14 amino acids. Library preparation (for TCRbeta) was performed with unique molecular identifiers. In TCRdb, the PCR reads were re-called with MiXCR into one record per CDR3 protein. Of 640,000 or so distinct CDR3 sequences listed, about 15% are singletons. The receptor's source is a human donor who donated a stem cell graft to a child with acute myeloid leukemia. The rearrangement uses TRBV2 and TRBJ2-7; D unclear. The specimen comprised PBMCs from the stem cell graft donor, sampled from the stem cell graft. As DNA, the CDR3 is TGTGCCAGCAGTGAAGGTGTTCTGGGCTACGAGCAGTACTTC. It specifies CASSEGVLGYEQYF.